This T cell receptor beta chain was identified in a study of CD8 T cells in ankylosing spondylitis. For TCR beta, libraries came from quantitative 5'-RACE with molecular barcodes. TCRdb re-analysed the 5' RACE reads in MiXCR, keeping a single row per CDR3 protein. The sample yields a few hundred thousand distinct CDR3 sequences, 18% seen once. CDR3 length: 15 amino acids. Germline V lookup: CDR1 SGHRS, CDR2 YFSETQ. The V segment lost 3 bases and the J segment 4 bases; nucleotides outside the gene matches: 9. Study results and limitations: CD8+ by phenotype, disease-linked clones were relatively rare in peripheral blood. In reactive arthritis synovial fluid and blood, some motif variants had been reported before. Disease-linked clones reportedly showed significant enrichment in matched ankylosing spondylitis synovial fluid.

This clonotype was recorded a few times. Its antigen is currently unknown. Material: blood, either unsorted or a sorted T cell fraction (not recorded which). The source of this sequence is a male donor with ankylosing spondylitis or in good health (not recorded which). This chain links TRBV5-1 with TRBJ2-7; 8 bases are a match to TRBD2. The CDR3 loop is CASSSPSGSGYEQYF. Written as DNA, the CDR3 is TGCGCCAGCAGCTCCCCCAGCGGGAGCGGGTACGAGCAGTACTTC.